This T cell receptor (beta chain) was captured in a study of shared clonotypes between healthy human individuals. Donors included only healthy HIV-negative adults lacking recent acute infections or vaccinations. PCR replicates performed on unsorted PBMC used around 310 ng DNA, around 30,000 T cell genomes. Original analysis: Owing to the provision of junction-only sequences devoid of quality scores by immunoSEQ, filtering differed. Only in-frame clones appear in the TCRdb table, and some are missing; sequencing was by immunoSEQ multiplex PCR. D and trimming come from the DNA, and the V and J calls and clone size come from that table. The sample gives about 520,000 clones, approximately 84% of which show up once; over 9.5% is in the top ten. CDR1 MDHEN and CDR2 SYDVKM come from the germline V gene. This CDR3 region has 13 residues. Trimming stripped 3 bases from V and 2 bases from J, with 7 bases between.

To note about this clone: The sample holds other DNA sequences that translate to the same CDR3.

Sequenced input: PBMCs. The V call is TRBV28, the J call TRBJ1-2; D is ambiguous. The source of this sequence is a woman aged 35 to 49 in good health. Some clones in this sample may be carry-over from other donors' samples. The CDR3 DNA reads TGTGCCAGCAGTTTGGACTCCAACTATGGCTACACCTTC. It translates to CASSLDSNYGYTF.